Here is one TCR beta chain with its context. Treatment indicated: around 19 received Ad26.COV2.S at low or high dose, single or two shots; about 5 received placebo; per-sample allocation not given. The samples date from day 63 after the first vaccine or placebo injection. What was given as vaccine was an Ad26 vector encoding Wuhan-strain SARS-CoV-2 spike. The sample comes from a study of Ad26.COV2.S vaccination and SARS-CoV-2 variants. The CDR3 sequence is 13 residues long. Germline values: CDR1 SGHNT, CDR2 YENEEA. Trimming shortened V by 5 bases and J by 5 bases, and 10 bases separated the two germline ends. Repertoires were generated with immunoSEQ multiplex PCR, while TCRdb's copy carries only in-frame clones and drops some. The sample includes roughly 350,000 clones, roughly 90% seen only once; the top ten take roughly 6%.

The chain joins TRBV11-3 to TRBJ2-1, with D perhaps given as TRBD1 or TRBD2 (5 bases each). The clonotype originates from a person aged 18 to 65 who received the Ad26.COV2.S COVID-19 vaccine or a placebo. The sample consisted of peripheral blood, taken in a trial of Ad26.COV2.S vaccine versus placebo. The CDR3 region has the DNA TGTGCCAGCAGCCAGAGGGGAAACAATGAGCAGTTCTTC. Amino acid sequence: CASSQRGNNEQFF.